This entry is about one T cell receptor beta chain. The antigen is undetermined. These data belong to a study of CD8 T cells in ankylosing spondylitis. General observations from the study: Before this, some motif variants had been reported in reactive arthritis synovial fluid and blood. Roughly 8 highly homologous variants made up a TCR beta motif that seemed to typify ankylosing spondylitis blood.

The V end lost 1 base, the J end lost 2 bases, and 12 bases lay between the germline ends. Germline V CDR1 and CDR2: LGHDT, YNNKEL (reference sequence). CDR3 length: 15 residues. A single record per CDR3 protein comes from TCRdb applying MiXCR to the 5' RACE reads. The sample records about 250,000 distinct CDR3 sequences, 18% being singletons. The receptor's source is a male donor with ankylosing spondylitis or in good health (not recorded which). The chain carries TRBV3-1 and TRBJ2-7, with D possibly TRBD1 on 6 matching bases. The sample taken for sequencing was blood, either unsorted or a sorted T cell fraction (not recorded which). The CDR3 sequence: CASSQGGTTTYEQYF. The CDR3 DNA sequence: TGTGCCAGCAGCCAAGGAGGGACAACCACCTACGAGCAGTACTTC.